Listed here are 9 T cell receptor beta chains from one sample, sequenced in a study of blood T cells in healthy people across ages. A J-beta primer mix and a sample-barcoded 5' primer were used in a second PCR of about 6 to 12 cycles. TCRdb called the 5' RACE reads again in MiXCR, with one record for every CDR3 protein. Among about 1.1 million distinct CDR3 sequences, roughly two fifths were seen once, and the ten largest hold 13%. Input material: blood. These receptors were taken from a man aged 18 to 35 in good health.

Ten or more counts support this clonotype. The V call is TRBV29-1, the J call TRBJ1-2; D uncertain. This CDR3 is 14 amino acids long. Trimming pared 7 bases from V and 0 bases from J, leaving 15 bases between. Per the germline V gene, CDR1 is SQVTM and CDR2 is ANQGSEA. The CDR3 loop reads CSGTDGEANYGYTF. CDR3 DNA: TGCAGCGGCACGGACGGGGAAGCTAACTATGGCTACACCTTC.

There are a few counts of this clonotype. The CDR3 region is CASSYTTSGRYEQYF. CDR3 DNA sequence: TGTGCCAGCAGTTACACGACTAGCGGAAGATACGAGCAGTACTTC. The rearrangement uses TRBV6-5 and TRBJ2-7; 9 positions match TRBD2. This CDR3 is 15 amino acids long. Germline V lookup: CDR1 MNHEY, CDR2 SVGAGI. V shed 2 bases and J 4 bases; nucleotides not matched to a gene: 6.

The chain is built from TRBV7-3 and TRBJ2-1; perhaps TRBD2 as D (5 bases). This CDR3 contains 14 residues. V was cut by 4 bases and J by 8 bases, with 15 bases left in between. From germline, CDR1 is SGHTA and CDR2 FQGTGA. The CDR3, as DNA: TGTGCCAGCAGCTCCGAATCCCTAGCTCATGAGCAGTTCTTC. It yields the protein CASSSESLAHEQFF.

This chain connects TRBV4-2 to TRBJ1-2, with 8 bases aligning to TRBD1. The CDR3 contains 15 residues. Germline loops: CDR1 LGHNA, CDR2 YNFKEQ. Trimming removed 1 base from V and 6 bases from J; junction bases left unmatched: 7. Written as DNA, the CDR3 is TGTGCCAGCAGCCAAGTAGAGGCAGGGGGCAATGGCTACACCTTC. Its protein product is CASSQVEAGGNGYTF.

J is TRBJ2-7 and V is TRBV4-1; D is ambiguous. CDR3 length: 16 residues. Trimming took off 0 bases at V and 7 bases at J, with 19 bases between the two ends. The germline CDR1 and CDR2 sequences are MGHRA and YSYEKL. The CDR3 protein is CASSQDASTTYNEQYF. The DNA for the CDR3 is TGCGCCAGCAGCCAAGATGCCAGCACCACCTACAATGAGCAGTACTTC.

This clonotype has just a few counts. The J gene is TRBJ2-7, the V gene TRBV13; 10 bases are a match to TRBD1. The CDR3 totals 15 residues. In germline, CDR1 is PRHDT, CDR2 FYEKMQ (reference sequence). The V and J ends lost 3 bases and 2 bases, in that order; junction bases with no gene match: 4. CDR3 in amino acids: CASSFGGQGAYEQYF. CDR3 DNA sequence: TGTGCCAGCAGCTTCGGAGGACAGGGGGCCTACGAGCAGTACTTC.

V is TRBV5-1 and J is TRBJ2-1, with D possibly being TRBD1 (6 bases). CDR1 SGHRS and CDR2 YFSETQ come from the germline V gene. The CDR3 totals 15 residues. The V and J ends lost 0 bases and 3 bases respectively, with 10 bases between them. CDR3 amino acids: CASSLAQGNYNEQFF. The CDR3 region has the DNA TGCGCCAGCAGCTTGGCGCAGGGGAACTACAATGAGCAGTTCTTC.

This clonotype was observed at least ten times. V is TRBV27 and J is TRBJ1-2; D is uncertain. Looked up from germline, CDR1 is MNHEY and CDR2 is SMNVEV (reference sequence). Trimming cost V 6 bases and J 2 bases, with 10 bases left between them. The CDR3 runs to 13 residues. Here the CDR3 reads CASSVGRNYGYTF. The CDR3 nucleotides are TGTGCCAGCAGCGTGGGCAGAAACTATGGCTACACCTTC.

This clonotype was recorded a few times. CDR3 sequence reads: CASTPEGTSYEQYF. The CDR3 region has the DNA TGTGCCAGCACCCCGGAGGGGACATCTTACGAGCAGTACTTC. The rearrangement links TRBV12-3 or TRBV12-4 to TRBJ2-7; D may match TRBD1 or TRBD2 (6 bases each). The CDR3 contains 14 residues. V lost 7 bases to trimming and J lost 4 bases, with 17 bases between them.